This TCR beta chain comes out of a study of beta chain features in type 1 diabetes. CDR3 length: 14 amino acids. Germline V gives CDR1 SGHRS, CDR2 YFSETQ. V was pared by 0 bases and J by 3 bases, with 8 bases between. Expressed TCRB transcripts were sequenced, since all the RNA that had been isolated was reverse transcribed. The protocol was immunoSEQ multiplex PCR, while the TCRdb copy is restricted to in-frame clones and leaves out a portion. The data hold a few hundred thousand clones, with around 19% observed a single time. This clone came up a few times. What it binds is unknown. Staining for CD45RO/CCR7/CD25/CD127/CD95/CD27 allowed sorting of CD4+ naive, central memory, regulatory and stem cell-like memory cells. Study results and caveats: Moderate but significant shortening of TCRB CDR3s was recorded in all four CD4+ subsets from Type 1 diabetes patients.

Sequenced: naive CD4+ T cells from blood. This clonotype was sampled from a woman under 30 in good health. The chain recombines TRBV5-1 with TRBJ2-3, with no clear D. The CDR3 nucleotides read TGCGCCAGCAGCTTGGGGTTTGAGACAGATACGCAGTATTTT. It yields the protein CASSLGFETDTQYF.